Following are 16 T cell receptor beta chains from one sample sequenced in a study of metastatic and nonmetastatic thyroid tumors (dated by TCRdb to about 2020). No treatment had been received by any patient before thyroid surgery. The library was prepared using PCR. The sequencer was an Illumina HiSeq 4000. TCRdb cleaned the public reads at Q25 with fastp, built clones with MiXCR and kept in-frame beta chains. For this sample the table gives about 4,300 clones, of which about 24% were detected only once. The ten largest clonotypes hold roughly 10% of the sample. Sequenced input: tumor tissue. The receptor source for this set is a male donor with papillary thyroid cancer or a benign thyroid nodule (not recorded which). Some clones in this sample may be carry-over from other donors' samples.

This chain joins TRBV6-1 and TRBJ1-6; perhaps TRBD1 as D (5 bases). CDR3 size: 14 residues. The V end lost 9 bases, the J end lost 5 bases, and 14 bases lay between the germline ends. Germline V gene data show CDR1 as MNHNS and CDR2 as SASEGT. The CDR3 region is CASEPGRHNSPLHF. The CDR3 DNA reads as TGTGCCAGTGAACCGGGACGACATAATTCACCCCTCCACTTT.

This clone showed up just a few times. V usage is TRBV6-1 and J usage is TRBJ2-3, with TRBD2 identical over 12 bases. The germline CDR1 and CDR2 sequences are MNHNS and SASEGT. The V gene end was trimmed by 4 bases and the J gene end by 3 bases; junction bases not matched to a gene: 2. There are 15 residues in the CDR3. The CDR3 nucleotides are TGTGCCAGCAGTGGACTAGCGGGAGATACAGATACGCAGTATTTT. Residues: CASSGLAGDTDTQYF.

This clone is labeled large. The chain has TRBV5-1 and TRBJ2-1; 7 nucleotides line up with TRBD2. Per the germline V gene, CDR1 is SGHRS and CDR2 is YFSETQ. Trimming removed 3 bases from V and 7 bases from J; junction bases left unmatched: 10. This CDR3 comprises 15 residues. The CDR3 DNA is TGCGCCAGCAGCTCAGCGGGACCCCCCGAGAATGAGCAGTTCTTC. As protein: CASSSAGPPENEQFF.

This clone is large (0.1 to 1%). CDR3 amino acids: CASSWDKSLADSTGELFF. The CDR3 region has the DNA TGTGCCAGCAGCTGGGACAAGAGCCTAGCGGATTCCACCGGGGAGCTGTTTTTT. The chain uses TRBV12-3 or TRBV12-4 and TRBJ2-2; D perhaps matches TRBD2 (7 bases). There are 18 residues in the CDR3. With 6 bases removed from V and 4 bases from J, the gap between germline ends came to 24 bases.

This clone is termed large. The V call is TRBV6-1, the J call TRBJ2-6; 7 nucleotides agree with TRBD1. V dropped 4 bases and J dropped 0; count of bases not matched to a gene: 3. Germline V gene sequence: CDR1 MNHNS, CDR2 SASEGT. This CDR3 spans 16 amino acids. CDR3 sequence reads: CASSVRDSSGANVLTF. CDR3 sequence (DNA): TGTGCCAGCAGTGTTCGGGACAGCTCTGGGGCCAACGTCCTGACTTTC.

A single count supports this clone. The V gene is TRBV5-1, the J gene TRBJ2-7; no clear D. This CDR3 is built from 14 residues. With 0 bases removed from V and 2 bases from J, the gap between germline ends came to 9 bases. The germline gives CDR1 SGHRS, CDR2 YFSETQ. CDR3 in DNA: TGCGCCAGCAGCTTGGTGGCCGACACCTACGAGCAGTACTTC. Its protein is CASSLVADTYEQYF.

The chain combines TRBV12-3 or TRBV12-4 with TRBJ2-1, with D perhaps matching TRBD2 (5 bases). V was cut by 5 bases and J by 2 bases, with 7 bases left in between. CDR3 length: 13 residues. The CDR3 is CASSTGTYNEQFF. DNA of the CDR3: TGTGCCAGCAGTACCGGGACCTACAATGAGCAGTTCTTC.

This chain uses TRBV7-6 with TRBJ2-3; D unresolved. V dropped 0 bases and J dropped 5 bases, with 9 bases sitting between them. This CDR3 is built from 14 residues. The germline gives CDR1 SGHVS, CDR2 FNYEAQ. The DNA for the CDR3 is TGTGCCAGCAGCTTAGCGGTAAAGGGAGATACGCAGTATTTT. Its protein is CASSLAVKGDTQYF.

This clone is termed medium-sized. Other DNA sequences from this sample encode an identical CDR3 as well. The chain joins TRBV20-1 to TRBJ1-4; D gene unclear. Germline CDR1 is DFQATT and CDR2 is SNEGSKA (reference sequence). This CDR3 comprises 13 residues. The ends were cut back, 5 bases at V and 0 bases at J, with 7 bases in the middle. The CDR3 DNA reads TGCAGTGCTTTGAGAGCAACTAATGAAAAACTGTTTTTT. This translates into CSALRATNEKLFF.

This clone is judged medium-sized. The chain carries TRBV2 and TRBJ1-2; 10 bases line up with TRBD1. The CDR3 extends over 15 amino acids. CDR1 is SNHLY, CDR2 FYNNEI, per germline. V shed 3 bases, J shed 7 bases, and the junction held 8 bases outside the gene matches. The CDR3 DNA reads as TGTGCCAGCAGTGATCTTCCGACAGGGGGCGCTGGCTACACCTTC. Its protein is CASSDLPTGGAGYTF.

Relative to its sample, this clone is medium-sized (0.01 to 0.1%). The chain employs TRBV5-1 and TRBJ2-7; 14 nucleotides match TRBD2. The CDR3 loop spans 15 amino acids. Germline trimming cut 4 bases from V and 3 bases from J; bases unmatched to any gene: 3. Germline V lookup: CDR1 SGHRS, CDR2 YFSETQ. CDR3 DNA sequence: TGCGCCAGCAGCCGGGGGACTAGCGGGGGCTACGAGCAGTACTTC. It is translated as CASSRGTSGGYEQYF.

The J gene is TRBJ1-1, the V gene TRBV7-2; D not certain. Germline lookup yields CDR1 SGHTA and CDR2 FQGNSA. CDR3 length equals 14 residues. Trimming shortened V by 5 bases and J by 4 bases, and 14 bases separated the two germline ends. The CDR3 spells CASSLSHWTTEAFF. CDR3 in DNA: TGTGCCAGCAGCCTAAGTCATTGGACCACTGAAGCTTTCTTT.

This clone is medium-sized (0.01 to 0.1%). CDR3 DNA: TGCAGTGCGAGATCCATAGCGGGAGGGCCTCCTGAGCAGTTCTTC. It specifies CSARSIAGGPPEQFF. The chain employs TRBV20-1 and TRBJ2-1, with TRBD2 identical over 11 bases. Germline loops: CDR1 DFQATT, CDR2 SNEGSKA (reference sequence). The junction had 13 bases not matched to a gene; V was cut back by 6 bases and J by 9 bases. The CDR3 spans 15 residues.

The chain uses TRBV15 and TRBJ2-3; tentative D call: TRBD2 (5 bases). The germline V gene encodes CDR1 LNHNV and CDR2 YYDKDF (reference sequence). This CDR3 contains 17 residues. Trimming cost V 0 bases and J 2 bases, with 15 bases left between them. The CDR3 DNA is TGTGCCACCAGCAGAGACAGCGTCGGGATACCCACAGATACGCAGTATTTT. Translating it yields CATSRDSVGIPTDTQYF.

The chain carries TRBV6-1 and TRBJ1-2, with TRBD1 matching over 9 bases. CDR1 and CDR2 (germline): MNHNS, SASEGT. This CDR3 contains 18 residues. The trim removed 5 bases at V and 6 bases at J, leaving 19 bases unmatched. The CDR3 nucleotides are TGTGCCAGCAGTCGAAACAGGGCGGAGCGGGACAGGGATGATGGCTACACCTTC. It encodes CASSRNRAERDRDDGYTF.

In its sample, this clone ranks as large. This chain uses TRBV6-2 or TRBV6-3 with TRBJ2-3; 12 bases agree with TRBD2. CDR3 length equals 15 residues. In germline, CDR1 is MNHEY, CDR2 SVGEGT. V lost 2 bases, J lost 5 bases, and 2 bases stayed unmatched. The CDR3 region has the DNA TGTGCCAGCAGTTACCCGGGACTAGCGGGAGATACGCAGTATTTT. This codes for CASSYPGLAGDTQYF.